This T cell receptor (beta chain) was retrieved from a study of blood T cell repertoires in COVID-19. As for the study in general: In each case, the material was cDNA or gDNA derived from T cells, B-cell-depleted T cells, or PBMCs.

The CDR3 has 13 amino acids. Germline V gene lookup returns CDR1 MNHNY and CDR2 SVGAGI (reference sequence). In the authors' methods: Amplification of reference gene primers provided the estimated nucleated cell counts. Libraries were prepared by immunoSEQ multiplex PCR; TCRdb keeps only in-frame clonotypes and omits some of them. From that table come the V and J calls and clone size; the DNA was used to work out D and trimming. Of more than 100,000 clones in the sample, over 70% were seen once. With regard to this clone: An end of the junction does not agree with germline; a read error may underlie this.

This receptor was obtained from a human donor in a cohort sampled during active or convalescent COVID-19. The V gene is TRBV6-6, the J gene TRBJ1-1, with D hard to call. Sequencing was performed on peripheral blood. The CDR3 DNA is TGTTCCAGCGGTTTGGCCCTGAACACTGAAGCTTTCTTT. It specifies CSSGLALNTEAFF.